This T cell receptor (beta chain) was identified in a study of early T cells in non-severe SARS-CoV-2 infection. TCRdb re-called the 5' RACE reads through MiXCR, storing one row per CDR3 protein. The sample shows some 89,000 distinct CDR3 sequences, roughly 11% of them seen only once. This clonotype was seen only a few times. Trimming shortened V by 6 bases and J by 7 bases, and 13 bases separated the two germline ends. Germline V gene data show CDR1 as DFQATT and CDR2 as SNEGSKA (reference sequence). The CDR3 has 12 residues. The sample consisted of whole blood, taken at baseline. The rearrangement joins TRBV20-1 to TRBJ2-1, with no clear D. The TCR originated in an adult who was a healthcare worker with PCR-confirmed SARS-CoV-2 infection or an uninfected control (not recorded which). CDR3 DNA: TGCAGTGCCTACCGACCGCCGAATGAGCAGTTCTTC. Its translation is CSAYRPPNEQFF.